The sequence of this T cell receptor (beta chain) was determined in a study of OX40 agonist ivuxolimab in advanced cancers. Study at large: Patients enrolled in dose escalation were diagnosed with hepatocellular carcinoma, melanoma, renal cell or head and neck cancer.

By its share, this clone is medium-sized (0.01 to 0.1%). Its cognate antigen is unknown. The sample carries other DNA sequences with the same CDR3. Study-level findings and limits: CD8+ T cells (on average) carried more expanded clones than CD4+ T cells.

Repertoires were generated with immunoSEQ multiplex PCR, while TCRdb's copy carries only in-frame clones and drops some. The sample includes roughly 48,000 clones, 80% to 90% of them seen just once. Germline assignment: CDR1 MNHEY and CDR2 SVGAGI. V shed 4 bases and J shed 9 bases, with 13 bases lying between them. The CDR3 loop spans 13 amino acids. The source is an adult with an advanced solid tumor such as melanoma, head and neck, liver or kidney cancer. The gene calls are TRBV6-5 and TRBJ2-1, with D perhaps matching TRBD2 (5 bases). The starting material was CD4+ or CD8+ T cells sorted from blood, obtained in a trial of the OX40 agonist ivuxolimab. Here the CDR3 reads CASSSGLRGEQFF. In nucleotides, the CDR3 is TGTGCCAGCAGTTCGGGTCTACGGGGTGAGCAGTTCTTC.